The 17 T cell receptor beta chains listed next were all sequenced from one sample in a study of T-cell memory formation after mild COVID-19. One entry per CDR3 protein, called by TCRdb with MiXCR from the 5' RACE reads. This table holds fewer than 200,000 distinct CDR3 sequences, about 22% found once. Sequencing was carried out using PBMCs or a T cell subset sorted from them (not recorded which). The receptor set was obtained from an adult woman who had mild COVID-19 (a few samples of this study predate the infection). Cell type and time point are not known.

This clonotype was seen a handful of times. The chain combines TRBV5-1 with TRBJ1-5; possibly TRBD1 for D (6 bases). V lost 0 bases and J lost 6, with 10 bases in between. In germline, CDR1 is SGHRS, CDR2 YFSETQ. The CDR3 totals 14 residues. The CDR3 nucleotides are TGCGCCAGCAGCTTGGAACAGGGAGCTCAGCCCCAGCATTTT. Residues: CASSLEQGAQPQHF. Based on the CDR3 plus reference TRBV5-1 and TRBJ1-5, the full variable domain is KAGVTQTPRYLIKTRGQQVTLSCSPISGHRSVSWYQQTPGQGLQFLFEYFSETQRNKGNFPGRFSGRQFSNSRSEMNVSTLELGDSALYLCASSLEQGAQPQHFGDGTRLSIL.

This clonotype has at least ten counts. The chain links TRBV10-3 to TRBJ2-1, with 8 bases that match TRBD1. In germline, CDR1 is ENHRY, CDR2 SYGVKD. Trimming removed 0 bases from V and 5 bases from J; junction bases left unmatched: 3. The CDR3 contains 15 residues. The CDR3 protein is CAISESGTGHNEQFF. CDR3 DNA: TGTGCCATCAGTGAGTCGGGGACAGGCCACAATGAGCAGTTCTTC.

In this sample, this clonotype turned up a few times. Written as DNA, the CDR3 is TGTGCCAGCAGCACCGAGCGGGGAAGCACAGATACGCAGTATTTT. The encoded protein is CASSTERGSTDTQYF. J is TRBJ2-3 and V is TRBV13; 7 bases fit TRBD2. Germline loops: CDR1 PRHDT, CDR2 FYEKMQ (reference sequence). The CDR3 length is 15 residues. V shed 5 bases and J 0 bases; nucleotides not matched to a gene: 5.

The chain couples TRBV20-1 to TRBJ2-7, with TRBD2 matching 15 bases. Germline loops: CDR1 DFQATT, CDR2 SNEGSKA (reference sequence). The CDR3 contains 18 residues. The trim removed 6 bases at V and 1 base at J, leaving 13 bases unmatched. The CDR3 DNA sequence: TGCAGTGCCGAGGGACTAGCGGGAGGACCAAAAACTTCCTACGAGCAGTACTTC. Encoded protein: CSAEGLAGGPKTSYEQYF.

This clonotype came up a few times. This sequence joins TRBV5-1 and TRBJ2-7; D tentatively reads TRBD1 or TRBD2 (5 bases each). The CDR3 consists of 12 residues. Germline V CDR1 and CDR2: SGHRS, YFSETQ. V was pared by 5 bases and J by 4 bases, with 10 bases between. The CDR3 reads CASRWDAYEQYF. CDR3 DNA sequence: TGCGCCAGCAGGTGGGACGCATACGAGCAGTACTTC.

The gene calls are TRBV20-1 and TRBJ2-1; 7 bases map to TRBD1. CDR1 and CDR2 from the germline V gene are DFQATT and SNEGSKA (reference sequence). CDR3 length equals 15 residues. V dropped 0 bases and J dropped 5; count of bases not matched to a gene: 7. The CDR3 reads CSARDRQGPNNEQFF. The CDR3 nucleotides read TGCAGTGCTAGAGATCGACAGGGCCCGAACAATGAGCAGTTCTTC.

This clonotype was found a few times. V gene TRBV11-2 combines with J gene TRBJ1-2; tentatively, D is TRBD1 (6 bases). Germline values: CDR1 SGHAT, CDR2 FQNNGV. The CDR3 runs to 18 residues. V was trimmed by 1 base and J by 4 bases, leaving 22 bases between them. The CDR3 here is CASSLGGLGQGLTYGYTF. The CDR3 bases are TGTGCCAGCAGCTTAGGGGGCCTGGGGCAGGGGCTTACCTATGGCTACACCTTC.

CDR3: CASSQPDGGAYEQFF. CDR3 DNA: TGTGCCAGCAGCCAACCTGATGGGGGGGCCTATGAGCAGTTCTTC. The rearrangement uses TRBV12-3 or TRBV12-4 and TRBJ2-1, with D possibly TRBD2 on 7 matching bases. This CDR3 comprises 15 residues. V was pared by 6 bases and J by 8 bases, with 20 bases between.

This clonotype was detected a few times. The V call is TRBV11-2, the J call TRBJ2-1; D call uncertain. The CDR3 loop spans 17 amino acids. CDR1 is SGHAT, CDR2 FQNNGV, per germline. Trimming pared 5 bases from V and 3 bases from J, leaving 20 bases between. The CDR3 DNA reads TGTGCCAGCAGCCCGGATTTTGAGCACATCTACTACAATGAGCAGTTCTTC. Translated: CASSPDFEHIYYNEQFF.

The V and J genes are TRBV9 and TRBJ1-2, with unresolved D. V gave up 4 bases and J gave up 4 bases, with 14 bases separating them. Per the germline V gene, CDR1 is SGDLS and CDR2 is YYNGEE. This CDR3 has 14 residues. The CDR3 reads CASSSRNMGYGYTF. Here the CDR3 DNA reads TGTGCCAGCAGCTCGCGAAATATGGGCTATGGCTACACCTTC. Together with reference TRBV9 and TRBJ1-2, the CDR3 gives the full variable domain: DSGVTQTPKHLITATGQRVTLRCSPRSGDLSVYWYQQSLDQGLQFLIQYYNGEERAKGNILERFSAQQFPDLHSELNLSSLELGDSALYFCASSSRNMGYGYTFGSGTRLTVV.

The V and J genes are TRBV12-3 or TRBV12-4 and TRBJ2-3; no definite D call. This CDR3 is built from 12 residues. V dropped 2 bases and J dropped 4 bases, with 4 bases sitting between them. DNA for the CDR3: TGTGCCAGCAGTTTATTACCAGATACGCAGTATTTT. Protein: CASSLLPDTQYF.

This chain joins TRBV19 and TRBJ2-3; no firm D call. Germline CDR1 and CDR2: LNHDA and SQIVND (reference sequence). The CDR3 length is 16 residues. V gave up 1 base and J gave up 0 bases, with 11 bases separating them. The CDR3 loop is CASSIAGRSSTDTQYF. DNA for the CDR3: TGTGCCAGTAGTATAGCCGGCAGATCTAGCACAGATACGCAGTATTTT.

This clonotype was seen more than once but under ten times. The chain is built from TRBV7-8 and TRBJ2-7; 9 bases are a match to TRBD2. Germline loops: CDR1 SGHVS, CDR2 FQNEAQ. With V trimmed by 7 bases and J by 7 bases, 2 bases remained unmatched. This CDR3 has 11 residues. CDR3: CASTSGKEQYF. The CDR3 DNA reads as TGTGCCAGCACTAGCGGGAAGGAGCAGTACTTC.

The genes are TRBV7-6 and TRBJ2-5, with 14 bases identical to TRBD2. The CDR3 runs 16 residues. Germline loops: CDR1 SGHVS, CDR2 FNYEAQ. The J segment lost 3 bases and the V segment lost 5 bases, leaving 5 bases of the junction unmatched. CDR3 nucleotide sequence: TGTGCCAGCAGCGCAGGGACTAGCGGGAGTGAAGAGACCCAGTACTTC. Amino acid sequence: CASSAGTSGSEETQYF.

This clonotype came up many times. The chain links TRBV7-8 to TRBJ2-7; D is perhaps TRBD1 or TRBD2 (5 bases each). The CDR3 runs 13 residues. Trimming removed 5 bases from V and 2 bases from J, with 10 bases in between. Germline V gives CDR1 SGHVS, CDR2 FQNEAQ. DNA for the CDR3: TGTGCCAGCAGCCAAACGGGACCCTACGAGCAGTACTTC. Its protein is CASSQTGPYEQYF.

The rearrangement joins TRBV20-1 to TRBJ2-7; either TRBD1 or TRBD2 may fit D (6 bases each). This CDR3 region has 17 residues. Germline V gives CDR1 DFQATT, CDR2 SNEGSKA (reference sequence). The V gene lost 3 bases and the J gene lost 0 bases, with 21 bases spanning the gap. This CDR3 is CSASPQGGGPSSYEQYF. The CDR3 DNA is TGCAGTGCTAGTCCTCAAGGGGGAGGCCCCAGCTCCTACGAGCAGTACTTC.

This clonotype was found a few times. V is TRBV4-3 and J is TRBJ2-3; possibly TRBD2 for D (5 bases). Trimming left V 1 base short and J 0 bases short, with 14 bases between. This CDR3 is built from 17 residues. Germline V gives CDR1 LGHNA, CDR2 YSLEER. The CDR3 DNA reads TGCGCCAGCAGCCAAGGGCCGGATCCGGGAAGCACAGATACGCAGTATTTT. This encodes CASSQGPDPGSTDTQYF.